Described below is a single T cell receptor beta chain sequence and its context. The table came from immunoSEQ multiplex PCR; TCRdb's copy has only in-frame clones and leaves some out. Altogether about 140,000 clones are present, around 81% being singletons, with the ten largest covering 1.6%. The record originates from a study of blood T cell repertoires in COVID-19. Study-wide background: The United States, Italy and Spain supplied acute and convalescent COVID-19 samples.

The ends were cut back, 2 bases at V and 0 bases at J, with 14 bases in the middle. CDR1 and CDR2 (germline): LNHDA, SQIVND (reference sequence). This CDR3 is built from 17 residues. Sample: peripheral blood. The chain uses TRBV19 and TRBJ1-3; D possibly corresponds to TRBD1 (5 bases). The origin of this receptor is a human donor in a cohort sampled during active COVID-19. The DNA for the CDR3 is TGTGCCAGTAGTATAAATAACAGGCGAAGCTCTGGAAACACCATATATTTT. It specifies CASSINNRRSSGNTIYF.